This TCR beta chain came from a study of identical twins. This clonotype has at least ten counts. The antigen is undetermined. General study results and limits: Alpha sequences that were out-of-frame and twin-shared showed an excess of low generation probability.

One entry per CDR3 protein results from TCRdb running MiXCR on the 5' RACE reads. This sample yields approximately 220,000 distinct CDR3 sequences, of which less than 8% are seen a single time; around 2.1% belongs to the top ten. Germline V lookup: CDR1 MDHEN, CDR2 SYDVKM. CDR3 length: 17 residues. Trimming stripped 5 bases from V and 0 bases from J, with 19 bases between. These data are also associated with another study on yellow fever vaccine responses in identical twins. That paper notes: On the reported evidence, twins' vaccine T cell responses seemed partly convergent and partly personalized.

The sequencing input was memory (CD45RO+) T cells sorted from blood. J is TRBJ2-5 and V is TRBV28; weak D call: TRBD2 (6 bases). This receptor was taken from a woman aged 18-35 years in good health. This chain's CDR3 is CASSLSPGTSYQETQYF. For the CDR3, the DNA is TGTGCCAGCAGTCTAAGTCCCGGGACTTCGTACCAAGAGACCCAGTACTTC.